This T cell receptor (beta chain) was sequenced during a study of blood T cell repertoires in COVID-19. Across the whole study: Sample material is recorded as cDNA or gDNA derived from T cells, B-cell-depleted T cells, or PBMCs.

In the study's own analysis: Using reference gene primer amplification, nucleated cell counts were estimated. TCRdb's copy holds only in-frame clones and misses some; the assay was immunoSEQ multiplex PCR. V and J calls plus clone size are reproduced from that table; the DNA served to infer D and trimming. The table records 250,000 to 350,000 clones, around nine tenths of them present only once. The CDR3 consists of 14 residues. V lost 4 bases, J lost 3 bases, and 0 bases stayed unmatched. Germline V CDR1 and CDR2: LGHDT, YNNKEL (reference sequence). Followed over time, Seattle patients had been enrolled while infection was active.

The chain uses TRBV3-1 (or the pseudogene TRBV3-2) and TRBJ2-2; 9 nucleotides agree with TRBD1. The TCR originated in a woman in her 30s with COVID-19, enrolled during active disease. The sample was peripheral blood. The CDR3 nucleotides are TGTGCCAGCAGCCGGACAGGGGACACCGGGGAGCTGTTTTTT. Translation: CASSRTGDTGELFF.